These 9 T cell receptor beta chains originate from one sample sequenced in a study of blood T cell repertoires in COVID-19. Libraries were prepared by immunoSEQ multiplex PCR; TCRdb keeps only in-frame clonotypes and omits some of them. This sample has under 300,000 clones, with 70% to 90% found just once. Input material: peripheral blood. The receptors were sampled from a man in his fifties or sixties with acute or convalescent COVID-19.

J is TRBJ1-1 and V is TRBV19; 7 bases agree with TRBD1. The junction had 2 bases not matched to a gene; V was cut back by 3 bases and J by 1 base. Per the germline V gene, CDR1 is LNHDA and CDR2 is SQIVND (reference sequence). This CDR3 has 14 amino acids. CDR3 residues: CASSIGTENTEAFF. CDR3 in DNA: TGTGCCAGTAGTATTGGGACAGAGAACACTGAAGCTTTCTTT.

V gene TRBV5-4 combines with J gene TRBJ1-6; 8 nucleotides match TRBD1. The CDR3 is 15 residues long. Germline-derived CDR1 and CDR2 are SGHNT and YYREEE (reference sequence). The ends lost 4 bases at V and 9 bases at J; junction bases unmatched: 9. CDR3 protein: CASSQDRGRSSPLHF. CDR3 DNA: TGTGCCAGCAGCCAAGACAGGGGTCGAAGTTCACCCCTCCACTTT.

The V and J genes are TRBV29-1 and TRBJ2-3; 10 nucleotides agree with TRBD2. This CDR3 has 15 amino acids. V shed 8 bases and J 3 bases; nucleotides not matched to a gene: 11. Germline CDR1 reads SQVTM; CDR2 reads ANQGSEA. The CDR3 protein is CSTPSGSIGTDTQYF. The CDR3 nucleotides read TGCAGCACTCCTAGCGGGAGCATTGGTACAGATACGCAGTATTTT.

This rearrangement joins TRBV18 to TRBJ1-2; weak D call: TRBD1 (6 bases). The CDR3 extends over 13 amino acids. CDR1 and CDR2 from the germline V gene are KGHSH and LQKENI. V dropped 3 bases and J dropped 8 bases, with 13 bases sitting between them. The CDR3 reads CASSPEDSSGYTF. CDR3 bases: TGTGCCAGCTCACCGGAGGACAGTAGCGGCTACACCTTC.

The genes are TRBV2 and TRBJ2-7; 8 bases fit TRBD1. The germline gives CDR1 SNHLY, CDR2 FYNNEI. The V gene end was trimmed by 6 bases and the J gene end by 5 bases; junction bases not matched to a gene: 6. The CDR3 is made up of 13 amino acids. In nucleotides, the CDR3 is TGTGCCAGCAGGACAGGGGTATCCGACGAGCAGTACTTC. Protein product: CASRTGVSDEQYF.

A single count supports this clone. The rearrangement uses TRBV2 and TRBJ2-7; 9 bases match TRBD2. After removal of 4 bases from V and 3 bases from J, the junction contained 7 bases not matched to a gene. The CDR3 length is 15 residues. CDR1 and CDR2 (germline): SNHLY, FYNNEI. The CDR3 DNA sequence: TGTGCCAGCAGTGGGAGTAGCGGGGGCCTCTACGAGCAGTACTTC. This codes for CASSGSSGGLYEQYF.

The V call is TRBV10-2, the J call TRBJ2-1, with TRBD2 matching 7 bases. The CDR3 runs to 17 residues. Unmatched junction bases numbered 12, after V lost 3 bases and J lost 4 bases. Germline V gives CDR1 WSHSY, CDR2 SAAADI. CDR3 bases: TGCGCCAGCAGTGATCCCCGACTAGCTACTATATACAATGAGCAGTTCTTC. Protein: CASSDPRLATIYNEQFF.

The chain carries TRBV5-6 and TRBJ2-2; D not resolved. V lost 6 bases, J lost 0 bases, and 9 bases lay in between. The CDR3 runs 14 residues. The V gene's germline CDR1 is SGHDT and CDR2 YYEEEE. The CDR3 protein is CASNVVPNTGELFF. The CDR3 bases are TGTGCCAGCAACGTAGTCCCGAACACCGGGGAGCTGTTTTTT. The full variable domain, completed using reference TRBV5-6 and TRBJ2-2, is DAGVTQSPTHLIKTRGQQVTLRCSPKSGHDTVSWYQQALGQGPQFIFQYYEEEERQRGNFPDRFSGHQFPNYSSELNVNALLLGDSALYLCASNVVPNTGELFFGEGSRLTVL.

The chain joins TRBV6-5 to TRBJ2-7; 8 bases fit TRBD1. CDR1 is MNHEY and CDR2 is SVGAGI in the germline V gene. Trimming at V came to 7 bases and at J to 4 bases, leaving 12 bases not matched to a gene. The CDR3 contains 15 residues. As DNA, the CDR3 is TGTGCCAGCACCAGGACAGGGACAGCGTATTACGAGCAGTACTTC. Translated: CASTRTGTAYYEQYF.